Listed below are T cell receptor beta chains from one sample, sequenced in a study of memory CD4+ T cells and cytomegalovirus serostatus. Sequenced by immunoSEQ multiplex PCR; TCRdb stores in-frame clones only, minus some. This sample has about 96,000 clones, with about 80% found just once. Sequenced input: memory CD4+ T cells from blood. Every receptor here comes from an adult in good health and CMV-seropositive. CDR3s include the opening cysteine and the closing phenylalanine or tryptophan. The D gene is left open where the match is weak. A row's size may be missing; if present it is once, few, many or a size class.

j_call d_call v_call clone_size cdr3_nt cdr3_aa
TRBJ2-3 NA TRBV18 few TGTGCCAGCTCACCACTTAGCACAGATACGCAGTATTTT CASSPLSTDTQYF
TRBJ2-5 TRBD1 TRBV7-9 NA TGTGCCAGCATCCGACTCCGGGACAGGGGGCCGGAGACCCAGTACTTC CASIRLRDRGPETQYF
TRBJ2-2 NA TRBV9 few TGTGCCAGCAGCGTAGTAGGCACCTTGAACACCGGGGAGCTGTTTTTT CASSVVGTLNTGELFF
TRBJ2-7 NA TRBV5-1 NA TGCGCCAGCAGCCTACAGGGGGGGAGCTCCTACGAGCAGTACTTC CASSLQGGSSYEQYF
TRBJ2-5 NA TRBV5-5 NA TGTGCCAGCAGCCCCTTAGGACACATCCAAGAGACCCAGTACTTC CASSPLGHIQETQYF
TRBJ1-1 NA TRBV19 NA TGTGCCAGTATGGAACTCGGAGACTACACTGAAGCTTTCTTT CASMELGDYTEAFF
TRBJ1-2 NA TRBV5-1 NA TGCGCCACTACATACACGGACAGTACCTATGGCTACACCTTC CATTYTDSTYGYTF
TRBJ2-5 TRBD2 TRBV5-4 few TGTGCCAGCAGCAGAAGGACTAGCGGGAGTAACCAAGAGACCCAGTACTTC CASSRRTSGSNQETQYF
TRBJ2-7 TRBD2 TRBV19 NA TGTGCCAGTAGGACTAGCGGGGAAACCTACGAGCAGTACTTC CASRTSGETYEQYF
TRBJ1-2 NA TRBV5-5 NA TGTGCCAGCAGCTTGGCGAACCAGGCGAACCACTTC CASSLANQANHF
TRBJ2-2 NA TRBV28 NA TGTGCCAGCAGTTCGATAGTAGGGACCGGGGAGCTGTTTTTT CASSSIVGTGELFF
TRBJ1-2 TRBD1 TRBV10-3 NA TGTGCCATCAGTGAGTCGACAGGGGAGACGTACACCTTC CAISESTGETYTF
TRBJ2-1 NA TRBV6-1 NA TGTGCCAGCAGTGAAGCTGGAGGGTTATATGAGCAGTTCTTC CASSEAGGLYEQFF
TRBJ1-2 TRBD1 TRBV5-5 NA TGTGCCAGCAGCTTGTTGGGACAGGAGACGTATGGCTACACCTTC CASSLLGQETYGYTF
TRBJ2-2 NA TRBV7-6 NA TGTGCCAGCAGCTTAGTGGGAGCAGGAAAGGGGACCGGGGAGCTGTTTTTT CASSLVGAGKGTGELFF
TRBJ1-1 NA TRBV11-2 NA TGTGCCAGCAGCCTCGACACGAAGAACACTGAAGCTTTCTTT CASSLDTKNTEAFF
TRBJ1-4 NA TRBV28 NA TGTGCCAGCAGTTTAGGTCATAATGAAAAACTGTTTTTT CASSLGHNEKLFF
TRBJ2-5 TRBD2 TRBV14 NA TGTGCCAGCAGCCCCTGGACTAGCGGGAGGTACGAGACCCAGTACTTC CASSPWTSGRYETQYF
TRBJ1-4 NA TRBV25-1 NA TGTGCCAGCAGTGCGTTGTGGGGGGGAAATGAAAAACTGTTTTTT CASSALWGGNEKLFF
TRBJ2-7 NA TRBV7-6 NA TGTGCCAGCAGCTTAGATACAGGCAACTCCTACGAGCAGTACTTC CASSLDTGNSYEQYF
TRBJ2-1 NA TRBV10-3 once TGTGCCATCAGTGCATCAGGGAGCTCCTACAATGAGCAGTTCTTC CAISASGSSYNEQFF
TRBJ2-1 TRBD2 TRBV6-6 NA TGTGCCAGCAGTACAAGTAGCGGGGAGGGCTACAATGAGCAGTTCTTC CASSTSSGEGYNEQFF